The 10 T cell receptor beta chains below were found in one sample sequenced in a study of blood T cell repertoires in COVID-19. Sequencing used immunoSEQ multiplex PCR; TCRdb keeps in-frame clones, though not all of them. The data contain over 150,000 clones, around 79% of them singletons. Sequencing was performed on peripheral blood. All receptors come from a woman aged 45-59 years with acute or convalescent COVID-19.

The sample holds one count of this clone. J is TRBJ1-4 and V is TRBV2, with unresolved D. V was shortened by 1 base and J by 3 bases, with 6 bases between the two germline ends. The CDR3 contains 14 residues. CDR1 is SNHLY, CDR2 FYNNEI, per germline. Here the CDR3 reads CASSEVSSNEKLFF. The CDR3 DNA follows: TGTGCCAGCAGTGAAGTCTCTTCTAATGAAAAACTGTTTTTT.

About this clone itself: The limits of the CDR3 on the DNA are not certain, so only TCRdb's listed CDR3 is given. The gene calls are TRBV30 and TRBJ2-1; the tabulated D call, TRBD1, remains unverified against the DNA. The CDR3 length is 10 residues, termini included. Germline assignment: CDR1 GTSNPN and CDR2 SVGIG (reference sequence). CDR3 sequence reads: CAWGQGTKFF.

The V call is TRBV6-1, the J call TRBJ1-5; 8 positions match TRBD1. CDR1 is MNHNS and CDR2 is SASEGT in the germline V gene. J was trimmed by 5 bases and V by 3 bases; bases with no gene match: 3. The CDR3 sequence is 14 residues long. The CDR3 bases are TGTGCCAGCAGTGACAGGGGGCTATATCAGCCCCAGCATTTT. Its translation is CASSDRGLYQPQHF.

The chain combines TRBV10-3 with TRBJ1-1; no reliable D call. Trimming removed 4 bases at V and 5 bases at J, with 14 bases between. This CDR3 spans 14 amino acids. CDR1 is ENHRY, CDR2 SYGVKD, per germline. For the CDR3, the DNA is TGTGCCATCAGTGCATGGCCAGCGGGGACTGAAGCTTTCTTT. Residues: CAISAWPAGTEAFF.

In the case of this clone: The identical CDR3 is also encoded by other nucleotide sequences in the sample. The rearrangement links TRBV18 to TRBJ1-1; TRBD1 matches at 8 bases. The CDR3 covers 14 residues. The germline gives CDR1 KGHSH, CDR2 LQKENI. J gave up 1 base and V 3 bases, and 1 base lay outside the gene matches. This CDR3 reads CASSPGQANTEAFF. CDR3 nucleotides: TGTGCCAGCTCACCGGGACAGGCGAACACTGAAGCTTTCTTT.

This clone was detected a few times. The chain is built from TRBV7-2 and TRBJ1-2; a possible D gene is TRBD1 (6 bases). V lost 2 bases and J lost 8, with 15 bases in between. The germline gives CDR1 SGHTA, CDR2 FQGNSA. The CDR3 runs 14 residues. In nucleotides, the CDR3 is TGTGCCAGCAGCTTAACCCCCACAGGGCCGGGCTACACCTTC. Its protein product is CASSLTPTGPGYTF.

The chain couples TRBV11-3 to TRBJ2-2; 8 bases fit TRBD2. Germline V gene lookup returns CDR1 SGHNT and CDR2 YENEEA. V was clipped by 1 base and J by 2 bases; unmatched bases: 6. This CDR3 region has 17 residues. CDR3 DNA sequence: TGTGCCAGCAGCTTAGCCGGGGGGGGAAAAAACACCGGGGAGCTGTTTTTT. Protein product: CASSLAGGGKNTGELFF.

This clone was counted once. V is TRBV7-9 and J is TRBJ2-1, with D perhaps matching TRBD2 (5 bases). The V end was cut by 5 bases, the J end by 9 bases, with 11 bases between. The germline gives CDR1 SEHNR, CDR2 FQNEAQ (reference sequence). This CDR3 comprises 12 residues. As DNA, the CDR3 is TGTGCCAGCAGCGCCGGAGGTACTGAGCAGTTCTTC. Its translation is CASSAGGTEQFF.

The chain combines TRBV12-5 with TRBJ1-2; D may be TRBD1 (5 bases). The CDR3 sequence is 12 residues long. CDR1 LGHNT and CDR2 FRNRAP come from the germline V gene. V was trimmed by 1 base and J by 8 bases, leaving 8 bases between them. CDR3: CASGLEGLGYTF. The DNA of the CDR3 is TGTGCTAGTGGTTTGGAGGGGTTGGGCTACACCTTC.

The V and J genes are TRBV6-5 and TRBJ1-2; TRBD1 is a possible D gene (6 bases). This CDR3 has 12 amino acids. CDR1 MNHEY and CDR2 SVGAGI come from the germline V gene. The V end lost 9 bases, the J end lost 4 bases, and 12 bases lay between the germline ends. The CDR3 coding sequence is TGTGCCAGTAAGGCCAGGGGCTATGGCTACACCTTC. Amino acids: CASKARGYGYTF.